One and the same sample provided the 10 T cell receptor beta chains below, sequenced in a study of technical replicates of blood from several donors. Generated by immunoSEQ multiplex PCR, the TCRdb table keeps only in-frame clones and is missing some. The sample comprises some 58,000 clones, about 95% of which are singletons, and over 0.2% rests with the top ten. Sequenced material: T cells isolated from PBMCs. Source of these receptors: a human donor in good health.

This rearrangement joins TRBV9 to TRBJ1-1, with D maybe TRBD1 (6 bases). CDR3 length: 15 residues. Germline V gene sequence: CDR1 SGDLS, CDR2 YYNGEE. V was trimmed by 0 bases and J by 4 bases, leaving 13 bases between them. The CDR3 bases are TGTGCCAGCAGCGTAGGAGAGGGGGATGCCACTGAAGCTTTCTTT. Translation gives CASSVGEGDATEAFF.

V gene TRBV5-6 combines with J gene TRBJ2-7; D gene ambiguous. V gave up 0 bases and J gave up 6 bases, with 16 bases separating them. Germline-derived CDR1 and CDR2 are SGHDT and YYEEEE. The CDR3 sequence is 15 residues long. The CDR3 coding sequence is TGTGCCAGCAGCTTGGACTTAGACTTCTTTTCCGAGCAGTACTTC. Its translation: CASSLDLDFFSEQYF.

The rearrangement uses TRBV6-5 and TRBJ2-7; 9 positions agree with TRBD1. The CDR3 covers 14 residues. V gave up 6 bases and J gave up 3 bases; unmatched junction bases: 6. Germline V gene sequence: CDR1 MNHEY, CDR2 SVGAGI. The CDR3 sequence: CASRDRGSGYEQYF. As DNA, the CDR3 is TGTGCCAGCAGGGACAGGGGTAGCGGCTACGAGCAGTACTTC.

The chain uses TRBV13 and TRBJ1-1; D is perhaps TRBD1 (6 bases). The V gene's germline CDR1 is PRHDT and CDR2 FYEKMQ (reference sequence). The length of the CDR3 is 19 residues. The germline V and J ends were trimmed by 6 bases and 1 base, with 27 bases remaining between them. The CDR3 DNA follows: TGTGCCAGCAGTTCCATTACCAGGGGTGGGGGGGATGCGAACACTGAAGCTTTCTTT. Amino acids: CASSSITRGGGDANTEAFF.

The V call is TRBV7-2, the J call TRBJ1-5, with 8 bases identical to TRBD1. The germline V gene encodes CDR1 SGHTA and CDR2 FQGNSA. The CDR3 loop spans 17 amino acids. Trimming took 0 bases from V and 0 from J; bases not matched to a gene: 4. For the CDR3, the DNA is TGTGCCAGCAGCTTAGCTCGACAGGGGAATAGCAATCAGCCCCAGCATTTT. This codes for CASSLARQGNSNQPQHF.

The chain carries TRBV28 and TRBJ2-3; TRBD2 is a possible D gene (6 bases). The V end was cut by 6 bases, the J end by 4 bases, with 11 bases between. Looked up from germline, CDR1 is MDHEN and CDR2 is SYDVKM. This CDR3 spans 13 amino acids. CDR3 nucleotides: TGTGCCAGCAGCTCTAGCGAGGCAGATACGCAGTATTTT. Its translation: CASSSSEADTQYF.

The chain uses TRBV10-2 and TRBJ2-7; 10 bases fit TRBD2. CDR3 length: 15 residues. The V and J ends lost 2 bases and 6 bases, in that order; junction bases with no gene match: 7. Germline V lookup: CDR1 WSHSY, CDR2 SAAADI. The CDR3 DNA reads as TGCGCCAGCAGTGAGCTGGCTAGCGGGAGTGTCGAGCAGTACTTC. Its protein product is CASSELASGSVEQYF.

The chain employs TRBV11-3 and TRBJ2-7; 8 nucleotides agree with TRBD2. The V gene's germline CDR1 is SGHNT and CDR2 YENEEA. The CDR3 is made up of 14 amino acids. V shed 7 bases, J shed 4 bases, and the junction held 9 bases outside the gene matches. As DNA, the CDR3 is TGTGCCAGCACCAAACGCTCGGGGGGGTACGAGCAGTACTTC. Its protein is CASTKRSGGYEQYF.

The V and J genes are TRBV7-6 and TRBJ2-2, with a tentative D call TRBD2 (6 bases). The CDR3 covers 15 residues. Trimming left V 5 bases short and J 5 bases short, with 15 bases between. The V gene's germline CDR1 is SGHVS and CDR2 FNYEAQ. The chain's CDR3 is CASSRTTPRTGELFF. CDR3 in DNA: TGTGCCAGCAGCCGGACTACCCCCAGGACCGGGGAGCTGTTTTTT.

The genes are TRBV11-3 and TRBJ1-4; TRBD1 agrees at 10 bases. Germline CDR1 reads SGHNT; CDR2 reads YENEEA. Unmatched junction bases numbered 12, after V lost 5 bases and J lost 3 bases. The length of the CDR3 is 18 residues. The CDR3 loop reads CASSRRDRGWGSNEKLFF. In nucleotides, the CDR3 is TGTGCCAGCAGCCGCCGGGACAGGGGATGGGGATCTAATGAAAAACTGTTTTTT.